The 22 T cell receptor beta chains given below trace back to one sample, sequenced in a study of shared clonotypes between healthy human individuals. Clones were sequenced by immunoSEQ multiplex PCR, and TCRdb holds only the in-frame ones, with some missing. The table records fewer than 650,000 clones, about three quarters of them present only once. Sequencing was performed on PBMCs. All receptors come from a woman aged 40 to 50 in good health. Some clones in this sample may be carry-over from other donors' samples.

The gene calls are TRBV27 and TRBJ2-3; D possibly uses TRBD1 or TRBD2 (5 bases each). V dropped 6 bases and J dropped 0 bases, with 19 bases sitting between them. The germline CDR1 and CDR2 sequences are MNHEY and SMNVEV (reference sequence). The CDR3 consists of 17 residues. DNA for the CDR3: TGTGCCAGCAGATCTCGATTCGGGGCAGGAAGCACAGATACGCAGTATTTT. Encoded protein: CASRSRFGAGSTDTQYF.

In DNA form, the CDR3 reads TGTGCCTACGCCGGGACAGGATCCTACGAGCAGTACTTC. As protein: CAYAGTGSYEQYF. The rearrangement links TRBV5-4 to TRBJ2-7; 8 positions match TRBD1. J gave up 1 base and V 10 bases, and 7 bases lay outside the gene matches. This CDR3 is built from 13 residues. Germline CDR1 SGHNT, CDR2 YYREEE (reference sequence).

The V gene is TRBV10-3, the J gene TRBJ2-3, with a possible D match to TRBD2 (6 bases). V lost 6 bases, J lost 3 bases, and 16 bases lay in between. Germline-derived CDR1 and CDR2 are ENHRY and SYGVKD. The length of the CDR3 is 15 residues. The CDR3 region has the DNA TGTGCCATCAGCTTAGCGGAGAGGGGAACAGATACGCAGTATTTT. Translated, it gives CAISLAERGTDTQYF.

This clone was recorded at least ten times. Other nucleotide sequences in the sample specify the same CDR3. The genes are TRBV30 and TRBJ1-4; D is perhaps TRBD1 (6 bases). V gave up 5 bases and J gave up 3 bases, with 13 bases separating them. The CDR3 sequence is 14 residues long. Per germline, CDR1 GTSNPN and CDR2 SVGIG (reference sequence). CDR3 loop: CAWGEQGANEKLFF. In DNA form, the CDR3 reads TGTGCCTGGGGGGAACAGGGTGCTAATGAAAAACTGTTTTTT.

The CDR3 DNA follows: TGCGCCAGCAGACTAGCGGGGGATTACAATGAGCAGTTCTTC. This translates into CASRLAGDYNEQFF. This rearrangement joins TRBV5-1 to TRBJ2-1, with 11 positions matching TRBD2. V gave up 5 bases and J gave up 4 bases; unmatched junction bases: 2. Germline CDR1 SGHRS, CDR2 YFSETQ. This CDR3 region has 14 residues.

This chain joins TRBV27 and TRBJ2-1; TRBD1 agrees at 8 bases. This CDR3 spans 14 amino acids. Unmatched junction bases numbered 3, after V lost 3 bases and J lost 5 bases. The germline gives CDR1 MNHEY, CDR2 SMNVEV (reference sequence). CDR3 nucleotides: TGTGCCAGCAGTTTTGGGACAGGTCACAATGAGCAGTTCTTC. Residues: CASSFGTGHNEQFF.

CDR3 residues: CAISPGQRATEAFF. CDR3 nucleotides: TGTGCCATCAGTCCCGGACAGAGAGCAACTGAAGCTTTCTTT. This rearrangement joins TRBV10-3 to TRBJ1-1, with D perhaps matching TRBD1 (6 bases). V lost 5 bases, J lost 5 bases, and 15 bases lay in between. This CDR3 spans 14 amino acids. Germline V gene sequence: CDR1 ENHRY, CDR2 SYGVKD.

The V and J genes are TRBV4-2 and TRBJ1-4, with D perhaps TRBD1 (5 bases). The CDR3 runs 15 residues. The ends were cut back, 4 bases at V and 0 bases at J, with 9 bases in the middle. The germline V gene has CDR1 LGHNA and CDR2 YNFKEQ. CDR3 coding DNA: TGTGCCAGCAGCCGGGAACAGGCAACTAATGAAAAACTGTTTTTT. Protein product: CASSREQATNEKLFF.

V is TRBV29-1 and J is TRBJ2-7; D unclear. Germline CDR1 is SQVTM and CDR2 is ANQGSEA. The CDR3 is 11 amino acids. V lost 6 bases and J lost 0, with 6 bases in between. The CDR3: CSVESSYEQYF. CDR3 bases: TGCAGCGTGGAAAGCTCCTACGAGCAGTACTTC.

This clone was recorded once. This sequence joins TRBV7-2 and TRBJ2-1; no firm D call. The V end lost 6 bases, the J end lost 0 bases, and 6 bases lay between the germline ends. The CDR3 is 13 residues long. Germline V gives CDR1 SGHTA, CDR2 FQGNSA. CDR3 protein: CASRRSSYNEQFF. Here the CDR3 DNA reads TGTGCCAGCAGAAGGAGCTCCTACAATGAGCAGTTCTTC. The full variable domain, in which reference TRBV7-2 and TRBJ2-1 provide the parts outside the CDR3, is GAGVSQSPSNKVTEKGKDVELRCDPISGHTALYWYRQSLGQGLEFLIYFQGNSAPDKSGLPSDRFSAERTGGSVSTLTIQRTQQEDSAVYLCASRRSSYNEQFFGPGTRLTVL.

As for this clone: A much larger clone differs from this one at a single base, so this may be a read error. The chain recombines TRBV6-1 with TRBJ1-5; D might be TRBD1 (6 bases). The CDR3 is made up of 14 amino acids. Germline CDR1 reads MNHNS; CDR2 reads SASEGT. Trimming shortened V by 7 bases and J by 1 base, and 11 bases separated the two germline ends. The CDR3 nucleotides read TGTGCCAGCATAGTGGGGGCAAGCAATCAGCCCCAGCATTTT. This codes for CASIVGASNQPQHF.

The sample holds one count of this clone. This rearrangement joins TRBV4-3 to TRBJ2-3; D may be TRBD1 or TRBD2 (6 bases each). V dropped 4 bases and J dropped 2 bases, with 22 bases sitting between them. Germline V CDR1 and CDR2: LGHNA, YSLEER. This CDR3 contains 18 residues. CDR3 in DNA: TGCGCCAGCAGCCTACTCTCTCGTCCGGGGGCCACCACAGATACGCAGTATTTT. Protein product: CASSLLSRPGATTDTQYF.

The V gene is TRBV10-3, the J gene TRBJ2-7, with TRBD2 matching 14 bases. Trimming cost V 2 bases and J 7 bases; bases outside gene matches: 4. The CDR3 length is 15 residues. Germline-derived CDR1 and CDR2 are ENHRY and SYGVKD. For the CDR3, the DNA is TGTGCCATCAGTGAGGGGACTAGCGGGAGCGGGGAGCAGTACTTC. It is translated as CAISEGTSGSGEQYF.

The chain joins TRBV2 to TRBJ1-1; 7 bases fit TRBD1. Germline-derived CDR1 and CDR2 are SNHLY and FYNNEI. The CDR3 is made up of 15 amino acids. Trimming at V came to 5 bases and at J to 0 bases, leaving 6 bases not matched to a gene. The CDR3 DNA is TGTGCCAGCAGTCGGGAGGGGGCTATGAACACTGAAGCTTTCTTT. Translating it yields CASSREGAMNTEAFF.

This clone was picked up many times. Other DNA sequences within the sample encode an identical CDR3. The chain has TRBV6-5 and TRBJ2-7; maybe TRBD2 (7 bases). V lost 2 bases, J lost 7 bases, and 12 bases lay in between. Germline assignment: CDR1 MNHEY and CDR2 SVGAGI. CDR3 length equals 13 residues. CDR3 loop: CASSYGGAGEQYF. As DNA, the CDR3 is TGTGCCAGCAGTTACGGGGGGGCGGGAGAGCAGTACTTC.

The rearrangement links TRBV18 to TRBJ2-1; D is uncertain. V was cut by 3 bases and J by 11 bases, with 14 bases left in between. Germline V gene sequence: CDR1 KGHSH, CDR2 LQKENI. The CDR3 contains 13 residues. This CDR3 is CASSPPGQAKQFF. CDR3 DNA sequence: TGTGCCAGCTCACCTCCCGGGCAGGCAAAGCAGTTCTTC.

This sequence joins TRBV19 and TRBJ1-2; D remains unclear. Germline V gene sequence: CDR1 LNHDA, CDR2 SQIVND (reference sequence). CDR3 length: 13 amino acids. Trimming took 6 bases from V and 8 from J, leaving 16 bases between them. The CDR3 protein is CASRPGLLGGYTF. Here the CDR3 DNA reads TGTGCCAGTAGACCCGGACTTCTGGGAGGCTACACCTTC.

On this clone: A much more abundant neighbour one base away suggests this may be a read error. The chain is built from TRBV5-1 and TRBJ2-2, with 7 nucleotides matching TRBD1. The CDR3 sequence is 16 residues long. V gave up 3 bases and J gave up 3 bases; unmatched junction bases: 8. CDR1 and CDR2 (germline): SGHRS, YFSETQ. Here the CDR3 DNA reads TGCGCCAGCAGCTCCGACAGGGCGCAGGACACCGGGGAGCTGTTTTTT. Its translation: CASSSDRAQDTGELFF. Full variable domain (remainder filled in from reference TRBV5-1 and TRBJ2-2): KAGVTQTPRYLIKTRGQQVTLSCSPISGHRSVSWYQQTPGQGLQFLFEYFSETQRNKGNFPGRFSGRQFSNSRSEMNVSTLELGDSALYLCASSSDRAQDTGELFFGEGSRLTVL.

The chain has TRBV2 and TRBJ2-1, with no clear D. The CDR3 is 13 residues long. Deletions cut 7 bases from V and 6 bases from J, with 13 bases between. CDR1 and CDR2 (germline): SNHLY, FYNNEI. The CDR3 protein is CASIVVVGNEQFF. DNA of the CDR3: TGTGCCAGCATTGTGGTAGTCGGCAATGAGCAGTTCTTC.

The chain joins TRBV30 to TRBJ2-3; D not certain. The CDR3 consists of 12 residues. CDR1 is GTSNPN, CDR2 SVGIG, per germline (reference sequence). V shed 3 bases and J shed 1 base, with 5 bases lying between them. This chain's CDR3 is CAWSSGTDTQYF. The CDR3 DNA follows: TGTGCCTGGAGCTCCGGCACAGATACGCAGTATTTT.

This clone was picked up one time. The chain employs TRBV7-2 and TRBJ2-6; the D gene is possibly TRBD2 (6 bases). Trimming stripped 5 bases from V and 0 bases from J, with 14 bases between. Per the germline V gene, CDR1 is SGHTA and CDR2 is FQGNSA. The CDR3 loop spans 17 amino acids. DNA of the CDR3: TGTGCCAGCAGCGATACGGGACTCCTCTCTGGGGCCAACGTCCTGACTTTC. It yields the protein CASSDTGLLSGANVLTF. The full variable domain, with the rest looked up from reference TRBV7-2 and TRBJ2-6, is GAGVSQSPSNKVTEKGKDVELRCDPISGHTALYWYRQSLGQGLEFLIYFQGNSAPDKSGLPSDRFSAERTGGSVSTLTIQRTQQEDSAVYLCASSDTGLLSGANVLTFGAGSRLTVL.

The chain's CDR3 is CASSWVADQETQYF. CDR3 sequence (DNA): TGTGCCAGCAGCTGGGTAGCGGACCAAGAGACCCAGTACTTC. V and J are TRBV5-4 and TRBJ2-5; a weak D match, TRBD2 (6 bases). The V end was cut by 3 bases, the J end by 0 bases, with 9 bases between. The CDR3 runs to 14 residues. Germline values: CDR1 SGHNT, CDR2 YYREEE (reference sequence).